Sequencing of this T cell receptor beta chain was carried out in a study of radiation and T cells in renal cell carcinoma. Regarding time point: blood 4 weeks post-SBRT, at nephrectomy. Treatment in this sample: 15 Gy SBRT to primary tumor, nephrectomy 4 weeks later. Nephrectomy followed 15 Gy stereotactic body radiation by 4 weeks. Serial blood draws occurred at baseline and 2 and 4 weeks post-SBRT. The patient's renal cell carcinoma had clear cell pathology. About this clone itself: Its matching antigen is unknown.

Germline lookup yields CDR1 SGHDN and CDR2 FVKESK. The CDR3 covers 13 residues. V lost 4 bases and J lost 6, with 12 bases in between. Only in-frame clones appear in the TCRdb table, and some are missing; sequencing was by immunoSEQ multiplex PCR. The data hold about 90,000 clones, with around 85% observed a single time. Findings of the study overall: In blood, top tumor clones expanded by 2 weeks, shrinking by 4.

Material: blood, obtained from a patient whose treatment included radiotherapy and nephrectomy. The receptor's source is a man aged 50 or older with renal cell carcinoma. The chain recombines TRBV14 with TRBJ1-2, with a possible D match to TRBD1 (5 bases). CDR3 sequence: CASSLLLRDGYTF. The CDR3 nucleotides read TGTGCCAGCAGCCTTCTCCTCAGGGATGGCTACACCTTC.